The clone carrying this TCR beta chain occurred a few times. The sample originates from a study of blood T cell repertoires in COVID-19. Whole-study context: PBMCs, B-cell-depleted T cells, or T cells were the source of the cDNA or gDNA that made up the material.

All enrollees were roughly 18 to 90 years old and from about 24 US areas. It was within 2 weeks before study entry that exposed participants met a COVID-19 case. CDR1 is SGHTA, CDR2 FQGNSA, per germline. V gave up 1 base and J gave up 4 bases; unmatched junction bases: 6. The CDR3 is 16 amino acids. Sequencing was performed with immunoSEQ multiplex PCR; in TCRdb, only in-frame clones are kept and a portion is missing. Of 290,000 or so clones in the sample, roughly 85% were seen once. Sample: PBMCs or T cells enriched from blood (not recorded which). This sequence originates from a man in his forties or fifties who had been exposed to COVID-19. The chain carries TRBV7-2 and TRBJ2-2; TRBD2 aligns across 7 bases. The chain's CDR3 is CASSLVLADPTGELFF. DNA for the CDR3: TGTGCCAGCAGCTTAGTTCTAGCGGATCCCACCGGGGAGCTGTTTTTT. Using reference TRBV7-2 and TRBJ2-2 for the parts outside the CDR3, the full variable domain is GAGVSQSPSNKVTEKGKDVELRCDPISGHTALYWYRQSLGQGLEFLIYFQGNSAPDKSGLPSDRFSAERTGGSVSTLTIQRTQQEDSAVYLCASSLVLADPTGELFFGEGSRLTVL.